This T cell receptor beta chain was recorded in a study of cytomegalovirus exposure and HLA in healthy donors. Study-level results: Among TCR beta chains, those listed as cytomegalovirus-associated numbered about 160.

The primer mix had 60 Vbeta and 13 Jbeta primers. Using immunoSEQ multiplex PCR, the repertoire was profiled, and TCRdb retains in-frame clones only, with some absent. This sample has approximately 100,000 clones, with more than 75% found just once. CDR1 and CDR2 from the germline V gene are LNHDA and SQIVND (reference sequence). The V and J ends lost 5 bases and 3 bases respectively, with 19 bases between them. The length of the CDR3 is 16 residues. This clone has only a few counts. Its specificity is unknown. The sample taken for sequencing was PBMCs. The rearrangement joins TRBV19 to TRBJ1-2, with unresolved D. This clonotype originated in a woman aged 40 to 50 in good health and CMV-seropositive. CDR3: CASSEGRPYTHYGYTF. The CDR3 DNA sequence: TGTGCCAGTAGTGAGGGCAGACCGTATACCCACTATGGCTACACCTTC.